The present TCR beta chain was sequenced within a study of blood T cells in healthy people across ages. A second 7 to 11 cycle PCR used barcoded and J-beta primers. MiXCR was run by TCRdb on the 5' RACE reads, yielding one entry per CDR3 protein. The repertoire includes approximately 700,000 distinct CDR3 sequences, around 32% of them detected once, and over 15% sits in the top ten. This clonotype was recorded at least ten times. V gave up 0 bases and J gave up 4 bases, with 12 bases separating them. The CDR3 covers 15 residues. The V gene's germline CDR1 is LNHNV and CDR2 YYDKDF (reference sequence).

This chain connects TRBV15 to TRBJ1-2, with a tentative D call TRBD1 (6 bases). Sequenced: blood. This TCR derives from a woman of 80 years or more in good health. CDR3 nucleotide sequence: TGTGCCACCAGCAGAGATCGGGGAGGGGGCTATGGCTACACCTTC. Encoded protein: CATSRDRGGGYGYTF.